This passage covers 15 T cell receptor beta chains from one sample sequenced in a study of T cells in Graves' hyperthyroidism and ophthalmopathy. TCR beta CDR3 regions were amplified from RNA. First-round RT-PCR with HTBI primers amplified the TCR CDR3 region. TCRdb re-analysed the multiplex PCR reads in MiXCR, keeping a single row per CDR3 protein. This table holds under 700,000 distinct CDR3 sequences, 46% found once. Sequenced sample: peripheral blood or thyroid tissue (not recorded which). These TCRs come from a woman aged 18-35 years with Graves' hyperthyroidism.

This clonotype was observed a handful of times. The V call is TRBV5-1, the J call TRBJ2-7; D remains unclear. The germline CDR1 and CDR2 sequences are SGHRS and YFSETQ. V lost 1 base to trimming and J lost 2 bases, with 10 bases between them. The CDR3 totals 14 residues. The CDR3, as DNA: TGCGCCAGCAGCTTGTATGGCCCAGCCTACGAGCAGTACTTC. This gives the protein CASSLYGPAYEQYF.

The rearrangement joins TRBV25-1 to TRBJ1-1; D is undetermined. Trimming stripped 6 bases from V and 0 bases from J, with 14 bases between. From germline, CDR1 is MGHDK and CDR2 SYGVNS. The CDR3 covers 15 residues. The DNA of the CDR3 is TGTGCCAGCAGCGTTGACCGCCGGTTGAACACTGAAGCTTTCTTT. This translates into CASSVDRRLNTEAFF.

In its sample, this clonotype was seen many times. This chain connects TRBV24-1 to TRBJ1-2, with 10 positions matching TRBD1. The germline V gene encodes CDR1 KGHDR and CDR2 SFDVKD. V gave up 1 base and J gave up 8 bases; unmatched junction bases: 3. The CDR3 is 14 amino acids. This CDR3 is CATSDFRTGGGYTF. CDR3 sequence (DNA): TGTGCCACCAGTGATTTTCGGACAGGGGGAGGCTACACCTTC.

This rearrangement joins TRBV2 to TRBJ1-2; possibly TRBD1 for D (5 bases). Per the germline V gene, CDR1 is SNHLY and CDR2 is FYNNEI. The CDR3 covers 13 residues. Trimming left V 2 bases short and J 7 bases short, with 11 bases between. This chain's CDR3 is CASSEQGRLGYTF. The CDR3 DNA reads TGTGCCAGCAGTGAACAGGGTAGACTTGGCTACACCTTC.

The chain has TRBV12-3 or TRBV12-4 and TRBJ2-7; D is unresolved. V was clipped by 4 bases and J by 4 bases, with 17 bases between them. This CDR3 is built from 15 residues. CDR3 nucleotides: TGTGCCAGCAGTTACTCGTGGGCAGAGCTTTACGAGCAGTACTTC. This sequence encodes CASSYSWAELYEQYF.

V and J are TRBV7-2 and TRBJ2-3; the D is unclear. Trimming stripped 1 base from V and 3 bases from J, with 8 bases between. The CDR3 spans 14 residues. Germline CDR1 and CDR2: SGHTA and FQGNSA. The CDR3 loop reads CASSLVPETDTQYF. In nucleotides, the CDR3 is TGTGCCAGCAGCTTAGTACCAGAGACAGATACGCAGTATTTT.

This clonotype was observed a few times. This rearrangement joins TRBV9 to TRBJ2-5; 12 positions match TRBD2. J was trimmed by 5 bases and V by 0 bases; bases with no gene match: 2. CDR1 and CDR2 from the germline V gene are SGDLS and YYNGEE. The CDR3 loop spans 15 amino acids. The DNA for the CDR3 is TGTGCCAGCAGCGTAGTTGGGACTAGCGGGGAGACCCAGTACTTC. It encodes CASSVVGTSGETQYF.

This clonotype was seen a few times. The rearrangement links TRBV25-1 to TRBJ1-4, with TRBD1 as a possible D gene (5 bases). Trimming cost V 5 bases and J 7 bases, with 20 bases left between them. Germline CDR1 reads MGHDK; CDR2 reads SYGVNS. The CDR3 sequence is 16 residues long. CDR3 region: CASSSTRKTVGEKLFF. CDR3 nucleotide sequence: TGTGCCAGCAGTTCCACCCGCAAGACAGTAGGTGAAAAACTGTTTTTT.

This rearrangement joins TRBV5-1 to TRBJ1-1; D call uncertain. Germline values: CDR1 SGHRS, CDR2 YFSETQ. Trimming shortened V by 4 bases and J by 1 base, and 14 bases separated the two germline ends. CDR3 length: 15 amino acids. CDR3 sequence reads: CASSPDGRANTEAFF. The CDR3 nucleotides are TGCGCCAGCAGCCCGGACGGACGGGCGAACACTGAAGCTTTCTTT. The full variable domain, with the rest looked up from reference TRBV5-1 and TRBJ1-1, is KAGVTQTPRYLIKTRGQQVTLSCSPISGHRSVSWYQQTPGQGLQFLFEYFSETQRNKGNFPGRFSGRQFSNSRSEMNVSTLELGDSALYLCASSPDGRANTEAFFGQGTRLTVV.

The rearrangement uses TRBV2 and TRBJ2-7, with D unresolved. Germline V gene sequence: CDR1 SNHLY, CDR2 FYNNEI. V shed 3 bases and J shed 8 bases, with 8 bases lying between them. The CDR3 extends over 11 amino acids. The CDR3 region is CASSDRLQQYF. CDR3 nucleotides: TGTGCCAGCAGTGACAGGCTTCAGCAGTACTTC.

This clonotype showed up many times. The junction differs from germline at one of its ends, possibly a read error. This chain connects TRBV7-7 to TRBJ2-5, with TRBD1 identical over 9 bases. CDR3 length: 13 residues. Per germline, CDR1 SSHAT and CDR2 FNYEAQ (reference sequence). The CDR3 sequence is CASSRTGGETQYF. The CDR3 nucleotides are TGTGCTAGCAGCCGAACAGGGGGCGAGACCCAGTACTTC.

The chain recombines TRBV10-3 with TRBJ1-1; TRBD1 matches 7 bases. V shed 5 bases and J 2 bases; nucleotides not matched to a gene: 2. The CDR3 length is 13 residues. Germline CDR1 and CDR2: ENHRY and SYGVKD. The CDR3 is CAISRQGNTEAFF. The CDR3 DNA sequence: TGTGCCATCAGTCGACAGGGTAACACTGAAGCTTTCTTT.

As for this clonotype: A read error may account for a junction end that differs from germline. CDR3 loop: CASSQAGTNTGELFF. CDR3 sequence (DNA): TGTGCCAGCAGTCAAGCGGGAACGAACACCGGGGAGCTGTTTTTT. This sequence joins TRBV2 and TRBJ2-2, with TRBD2 matching over 7 bases. Germline CDR1 is SNHLY and CDR2 is FYNNEI. CDR3 length: 15 amino acids.

Points on this clonotype: A much larger clone is a single base away; this may be a read error. V usage is TRBV15 and J usage is TRBJ2-7, with 7 positions matching TRBD2. The CDR3 is made up of 15 amino acids. Germline trimming cut 7 bases from V and 2 bases from J; bases unmatched to any gene: 11. The germline V gene encodes CDR1 LNHNV and CDR2 YYDKDF (reference sequence). CDR3 DNA: TGTGCCACCAACAGCACTAGCGCCCATCCCTACGAGCAGTACTTC. Translation gives CATNSTSAHPYEQYF.

This chain uses TRBV11-2 with TRBJ1-1, with D possibly being TRBD1 (6 bases). CDR3 size: 17 residues. Germline V gene lookup returns CDR1 SGHAT and CDR2 FQNNGV. Deletions cut 0 bases from V and 0 bases from J, with 14 bases between. CDR3 amino acids: CASSLDLGGAMNTEAFF. The CDR3, as DNA: TGTGCCAGCAGCTTAGATCTCGGGGGGGCAATGAACACTGAAGCTTTCTTT.